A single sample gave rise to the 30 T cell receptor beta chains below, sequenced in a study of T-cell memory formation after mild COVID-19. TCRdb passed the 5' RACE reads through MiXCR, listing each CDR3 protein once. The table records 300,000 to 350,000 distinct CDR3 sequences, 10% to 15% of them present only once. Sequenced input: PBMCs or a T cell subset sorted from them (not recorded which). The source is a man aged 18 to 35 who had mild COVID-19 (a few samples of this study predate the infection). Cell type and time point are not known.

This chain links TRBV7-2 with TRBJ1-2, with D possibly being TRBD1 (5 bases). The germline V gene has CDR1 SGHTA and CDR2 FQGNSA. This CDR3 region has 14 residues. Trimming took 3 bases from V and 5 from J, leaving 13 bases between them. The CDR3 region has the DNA TGTGCCAGCAGCTTCAATGGGGGGATATATGGCTACACCTTC. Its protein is CASSFNGGIYGYTF.

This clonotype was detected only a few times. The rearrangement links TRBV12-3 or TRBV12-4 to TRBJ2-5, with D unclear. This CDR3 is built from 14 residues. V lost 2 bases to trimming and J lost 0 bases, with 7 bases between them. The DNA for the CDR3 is TGTGCCAGCAGTTTACTGTCTCACCAAGAGACCCAGTACTTC. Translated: CASSLLSHQETQYF.

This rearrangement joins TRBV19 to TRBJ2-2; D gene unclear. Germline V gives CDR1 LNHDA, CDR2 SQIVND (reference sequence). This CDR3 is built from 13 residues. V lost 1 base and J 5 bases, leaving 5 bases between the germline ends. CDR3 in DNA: TGTGCCAGTAGTATAGGCACTACCGGGGAGCTGTTTTTT. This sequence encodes CASSIGTTGELFF. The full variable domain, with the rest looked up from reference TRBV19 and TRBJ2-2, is DGGITQSPKYLFRKEGQNVTLSCEQNLNHDAMYWYRQDPGQGLRLIYYSQIVNDFQKGDIAEGYSVSREKKESFPLTVTSAQKNPTAFYLCASSIGTTGELFFGEGSRLTVL.

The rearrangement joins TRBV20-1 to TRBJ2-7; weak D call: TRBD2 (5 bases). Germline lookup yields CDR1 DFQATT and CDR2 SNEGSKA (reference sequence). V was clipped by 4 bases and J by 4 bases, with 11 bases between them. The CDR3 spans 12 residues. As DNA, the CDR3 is TGCAGTGCTACTCGCCGGGAATACGAGCAGTACTTC. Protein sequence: CSATRREYEQYF.

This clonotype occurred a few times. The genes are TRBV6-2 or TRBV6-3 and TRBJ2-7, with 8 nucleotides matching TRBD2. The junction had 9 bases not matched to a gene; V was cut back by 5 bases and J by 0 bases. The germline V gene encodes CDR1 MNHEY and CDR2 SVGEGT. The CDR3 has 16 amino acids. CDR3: CASSPGGGTSSYEQYV. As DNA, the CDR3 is TGTGCCAGCAGTCCTGGCGGGGGGACCAGCTCCTACGAGCAGTACGTC.

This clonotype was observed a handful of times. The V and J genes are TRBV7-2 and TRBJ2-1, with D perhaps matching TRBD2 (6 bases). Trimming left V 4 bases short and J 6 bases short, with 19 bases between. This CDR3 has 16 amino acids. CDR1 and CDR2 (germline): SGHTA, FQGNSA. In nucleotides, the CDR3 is TGTGCCAGCAGCTCCGGCGGGATTGAGGCTCCCAATGAGCAGTTCTTC. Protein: CASSSGGIEAPNEQFF.

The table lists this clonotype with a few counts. The CDR3 loop is CASSLEVTSGGEGNEQFF. The CDR3 DNA reads as TGTGCCAGCAGTTTAGAAGTAACTAGCGGGGGGGAAGGCAATGAGCAGTTCTTC. The chain couples TRBV12-3 or TRBV12-4 to TRBJ2-1; 13 bases match TRBD2. Unmatched junction bases numbered 9, after V lost 1 base and J lost 6 bases. The CDR3 is made up of 18 amino acids.

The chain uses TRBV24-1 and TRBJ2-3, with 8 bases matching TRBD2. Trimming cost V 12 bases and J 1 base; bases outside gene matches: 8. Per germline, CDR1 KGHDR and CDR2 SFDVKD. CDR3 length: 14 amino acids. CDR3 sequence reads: CAVGPAGGTDTQYF. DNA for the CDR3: TGTGCCGTAGGCCCAGCGGGGGGCACAGATACGCAGTATTTT.

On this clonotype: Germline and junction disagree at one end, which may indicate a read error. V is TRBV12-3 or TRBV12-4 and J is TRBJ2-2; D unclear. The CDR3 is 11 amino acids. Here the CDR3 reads CWDPNTGELFF. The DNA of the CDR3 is TGCTGGGATCCGAACACCGGGGAGCTGTTTTTT.

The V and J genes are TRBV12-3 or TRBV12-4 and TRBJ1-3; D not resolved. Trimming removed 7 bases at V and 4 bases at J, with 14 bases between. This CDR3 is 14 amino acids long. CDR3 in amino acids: CASKAGRLGNTIYF. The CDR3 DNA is TGTGCCAGCAAGGCCGGAAGGCTAGGAAACACCATATATTTT.

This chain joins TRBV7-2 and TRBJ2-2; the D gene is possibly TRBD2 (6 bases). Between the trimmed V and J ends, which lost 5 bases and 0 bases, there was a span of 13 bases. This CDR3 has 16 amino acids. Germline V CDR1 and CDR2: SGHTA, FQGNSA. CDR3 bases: TGTGCCAGCAGCCCCCCCGGGAGAGCGAACACCGGGGAGCTGTTTTTT. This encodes CASSPPGRANTGELFF.

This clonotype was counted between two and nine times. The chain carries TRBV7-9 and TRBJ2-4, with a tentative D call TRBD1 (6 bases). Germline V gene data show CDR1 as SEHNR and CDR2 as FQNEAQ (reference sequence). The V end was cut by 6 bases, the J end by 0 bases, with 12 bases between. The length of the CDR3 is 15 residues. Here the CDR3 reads CASRRQDIAKNIQYF. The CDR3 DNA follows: TGTGCCAGCAGACGACAGGACATAGCCAAAAACATTCAGTACTTC.

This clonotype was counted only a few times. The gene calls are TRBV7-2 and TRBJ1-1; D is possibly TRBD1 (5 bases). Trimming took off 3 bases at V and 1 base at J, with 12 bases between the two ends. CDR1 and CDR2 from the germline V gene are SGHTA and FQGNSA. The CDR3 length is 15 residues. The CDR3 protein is CASSFTGTTNTEAFF. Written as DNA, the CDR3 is TGTGCCAGCAGCTTTACCGGGACTACGAACACTGAAGCTTTCTTT.

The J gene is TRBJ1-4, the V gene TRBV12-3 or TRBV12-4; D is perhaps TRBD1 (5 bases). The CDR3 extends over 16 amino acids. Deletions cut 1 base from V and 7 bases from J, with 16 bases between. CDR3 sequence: CASSLGDARKGEKLFF. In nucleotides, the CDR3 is TGTGCCAGCAGTTTAGGGGACGCCCGGAAGGGTGAAAAACTGTTTTTT.

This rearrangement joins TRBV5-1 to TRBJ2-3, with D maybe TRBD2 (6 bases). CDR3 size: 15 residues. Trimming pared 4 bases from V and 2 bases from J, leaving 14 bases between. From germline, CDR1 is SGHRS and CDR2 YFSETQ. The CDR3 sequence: CASSLSGPHTDTQYF. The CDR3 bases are TGCGCCAGCAGCCTTAGCGGACCTCACACAGATACGCAGTATTTT.

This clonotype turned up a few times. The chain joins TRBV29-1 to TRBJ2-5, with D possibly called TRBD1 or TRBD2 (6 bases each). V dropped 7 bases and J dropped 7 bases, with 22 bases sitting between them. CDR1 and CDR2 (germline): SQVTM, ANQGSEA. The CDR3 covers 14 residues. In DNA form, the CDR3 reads TGCAGCGCATCCCGGGAGTTGGAAGGGGGGACCCAGTACTTC. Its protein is CSASRELEGGTQYF.

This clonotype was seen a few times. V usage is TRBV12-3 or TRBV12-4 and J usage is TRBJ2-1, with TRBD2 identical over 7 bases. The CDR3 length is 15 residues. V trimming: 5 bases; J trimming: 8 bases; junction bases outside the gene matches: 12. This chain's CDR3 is CASSETGTKDHEQFF. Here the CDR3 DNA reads TGTGCCAGCAGTGAAACCGGGACTAAGGACCATGAGCAGTTCTTC.

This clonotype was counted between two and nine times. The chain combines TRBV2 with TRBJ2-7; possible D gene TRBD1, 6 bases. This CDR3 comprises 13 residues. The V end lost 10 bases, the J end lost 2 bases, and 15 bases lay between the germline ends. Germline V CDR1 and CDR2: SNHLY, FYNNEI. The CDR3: CATTGTLTYEQYF. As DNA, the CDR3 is TGTGCCACCACCGGGACACTGACCTACGAGCAGTACTTC. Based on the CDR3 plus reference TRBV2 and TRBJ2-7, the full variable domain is EPEVTQTPSHQVTQMGQEVILRCVPISNHLYFYWYRQILGQKVEFLVSFYNNEISEKSEIFDDQFSVERPDGSNFTLKIRSTKLEDSAMYFCATTGTLTYEQYFGPGTRLTVT.

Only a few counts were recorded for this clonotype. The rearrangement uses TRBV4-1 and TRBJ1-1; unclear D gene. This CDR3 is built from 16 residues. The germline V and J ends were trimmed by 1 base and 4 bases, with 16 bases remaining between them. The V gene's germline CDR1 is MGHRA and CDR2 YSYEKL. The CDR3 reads CASSQGATSWGTEAFF. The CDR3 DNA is TGCGCCAGCAGCCAAGGGGCGACGTCGTGGGGCACTGAAGCTTTCTTT.

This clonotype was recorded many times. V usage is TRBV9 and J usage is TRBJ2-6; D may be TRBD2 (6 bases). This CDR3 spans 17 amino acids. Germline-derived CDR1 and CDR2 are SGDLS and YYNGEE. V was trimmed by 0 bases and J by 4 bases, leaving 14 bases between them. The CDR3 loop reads CASSVVGGPGGANVLTF. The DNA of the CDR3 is TGTGCCAGCAGCGTAGTGGGGGGTCCGGGAGGGGCCAACGTCCTGACTTTC. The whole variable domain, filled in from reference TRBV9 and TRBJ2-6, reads DSGVTQTPKHLITATGQRVTLRCSPRSGDLSVYWYQQSLDQGLQFLIQYYNGEERAKGNILERFSAQQFPDLHSELNLSSLELGDSALYFCASSVVGGPGGANVLTFGAGSRLTVL.

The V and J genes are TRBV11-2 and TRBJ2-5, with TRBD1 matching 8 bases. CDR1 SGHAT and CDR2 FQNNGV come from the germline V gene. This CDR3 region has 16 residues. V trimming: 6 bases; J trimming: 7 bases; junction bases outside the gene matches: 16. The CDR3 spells CASSPTSGQEGGTQYF. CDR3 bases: TGTGCCAGCAGTCCTACCTCGGGACAGGAGGGAGGGACCCAGTACTTC.

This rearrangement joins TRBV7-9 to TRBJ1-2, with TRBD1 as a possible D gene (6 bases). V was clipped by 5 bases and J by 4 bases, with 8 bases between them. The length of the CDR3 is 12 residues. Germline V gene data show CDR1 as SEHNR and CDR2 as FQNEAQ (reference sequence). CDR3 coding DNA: TGTGCCAGCAGCCAACAGGGCTATGGCTACACCTTC. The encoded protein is CASSQQGYGYTF. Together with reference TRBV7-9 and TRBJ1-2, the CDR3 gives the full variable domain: DTGVSQNPRHKITKRGQNVTFRCDPISEHNRLYWYRQTLGQGPEFLTYFQNEAQLEKSRLLSDRFSAERPKGSFSTLEIQRTEQGDSAMYLCASSQQGYGYTFGSGTRLTVV.

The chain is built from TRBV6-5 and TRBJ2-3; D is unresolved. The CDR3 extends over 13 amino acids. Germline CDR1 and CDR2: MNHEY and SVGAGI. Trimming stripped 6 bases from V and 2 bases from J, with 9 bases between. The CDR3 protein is CASSHQSTDTQYF. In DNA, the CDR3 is TGTGCCAGCAGCCACCAATCCACAGATACGCAGTATTTT.

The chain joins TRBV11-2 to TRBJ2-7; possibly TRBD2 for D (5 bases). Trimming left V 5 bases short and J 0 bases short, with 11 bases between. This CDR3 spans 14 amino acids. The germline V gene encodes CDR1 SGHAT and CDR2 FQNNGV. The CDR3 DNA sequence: TGTGCCAGCAGCCGGACTCCTAGCTCCTACGAGCAGTACTTC. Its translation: CASSRTPSSYEQYF.

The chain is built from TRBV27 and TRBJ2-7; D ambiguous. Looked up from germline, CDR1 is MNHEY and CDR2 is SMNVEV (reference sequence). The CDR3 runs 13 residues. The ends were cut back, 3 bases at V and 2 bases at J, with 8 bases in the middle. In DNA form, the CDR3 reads TGTGCCAGCAGTTTCGCTATCGCCTACGAGCAGTACTTC. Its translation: CASSFAIAYEQYF.

The CDR3 loop is CASSLGQNYEQYF. CDR3 bases: TGTGCCAGCAGCTTAGGACAGAACTACGAGCAGTACTTC. This sequence joins TRBV5-5 and TRBJ2-7; D might be TRBD1 (6 bases). V dropped 2 bases and J dropped 3 bases, with 9 bases sitting between them. There are 13 residues in the CDR3. Germline V gene data show CDR1 as SGHKS and CDR2 as YYEKEE (reference sequence).

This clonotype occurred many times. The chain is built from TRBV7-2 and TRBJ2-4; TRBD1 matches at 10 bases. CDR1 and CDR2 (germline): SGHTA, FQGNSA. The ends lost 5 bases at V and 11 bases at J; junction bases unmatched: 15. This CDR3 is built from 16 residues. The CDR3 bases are TGTGCCAGCAGCAAAAACGGTATGGGACAGGGGACTCTTCAGTACTTC. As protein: CASSKNGMGQGTLQYF.

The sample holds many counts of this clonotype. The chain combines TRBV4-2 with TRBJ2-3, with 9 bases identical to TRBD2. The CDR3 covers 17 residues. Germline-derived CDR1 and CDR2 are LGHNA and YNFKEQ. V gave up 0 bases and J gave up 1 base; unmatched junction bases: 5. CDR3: CASSQEAGGRGTDTQYF. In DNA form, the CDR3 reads TGTGCCAGCAGCCAAGAGGCGGGGGGGCGTGGCACAGATACGCAGTATTTT.

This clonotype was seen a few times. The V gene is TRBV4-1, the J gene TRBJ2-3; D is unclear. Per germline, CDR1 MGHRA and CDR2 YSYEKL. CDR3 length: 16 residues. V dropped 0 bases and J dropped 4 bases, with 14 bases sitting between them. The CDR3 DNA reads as TGCGCCAGCAGCCAAGAGTTTGCCCCAAGTCCAGATACGCAGTATTTT. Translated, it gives CASSQEFAPSPDTQYF.

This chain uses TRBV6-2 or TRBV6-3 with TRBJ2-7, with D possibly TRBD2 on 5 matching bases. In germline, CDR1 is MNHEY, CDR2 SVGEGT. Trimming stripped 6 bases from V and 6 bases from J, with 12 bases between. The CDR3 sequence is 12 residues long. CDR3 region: CASSTTGGEQYV. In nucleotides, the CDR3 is TGTGCCAGCAGCACGACCGGAGGCGAGCAGTACGTC.